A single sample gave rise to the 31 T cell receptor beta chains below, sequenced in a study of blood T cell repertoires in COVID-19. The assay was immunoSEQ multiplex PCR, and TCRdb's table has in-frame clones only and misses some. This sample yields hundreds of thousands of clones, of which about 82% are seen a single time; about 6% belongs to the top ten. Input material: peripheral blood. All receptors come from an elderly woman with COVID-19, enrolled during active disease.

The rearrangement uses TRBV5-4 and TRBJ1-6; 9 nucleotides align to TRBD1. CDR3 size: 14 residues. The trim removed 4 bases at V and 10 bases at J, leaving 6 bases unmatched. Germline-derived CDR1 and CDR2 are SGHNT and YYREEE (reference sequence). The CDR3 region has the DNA TGTGCCAGCAGCACGGGACAGGGCCAATCACCCCTCCACTTT. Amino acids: CASSTGQGQSPLHF.

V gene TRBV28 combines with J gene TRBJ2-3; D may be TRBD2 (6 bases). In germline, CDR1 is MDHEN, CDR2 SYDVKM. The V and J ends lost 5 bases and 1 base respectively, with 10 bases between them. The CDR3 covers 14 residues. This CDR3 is CASSRSGGTDTQYF. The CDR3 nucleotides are TGTGCCAGCAGTCGGTCGGGGGGCACAGATACGCAGTATTTT.

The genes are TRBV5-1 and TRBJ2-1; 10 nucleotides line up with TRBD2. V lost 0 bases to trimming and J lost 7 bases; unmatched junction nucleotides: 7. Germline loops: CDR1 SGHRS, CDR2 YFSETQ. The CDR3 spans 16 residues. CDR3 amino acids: CASSLGLAGARNEQFF. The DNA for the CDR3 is TGCGCCAGCAGCTTGGGCCTAGCGGGGGCTAGAAATGAGCAGTTCTTC. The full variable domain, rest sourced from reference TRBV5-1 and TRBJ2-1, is KAGVTQTPRYLIKTRGQQVTLSCSPISGHRSVSWYQQTPGQGLQFLFEYFSETQRNKGNFPGRFSGRQFSNSRSEMNVSTLELGDSALYLCASSLGLAGARNEQFFGPGTRLTVL.

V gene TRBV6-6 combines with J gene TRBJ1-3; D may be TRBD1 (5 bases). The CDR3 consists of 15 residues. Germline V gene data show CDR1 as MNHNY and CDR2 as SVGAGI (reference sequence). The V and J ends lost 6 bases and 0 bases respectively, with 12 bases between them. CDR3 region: CASRPGQISGNTIYF. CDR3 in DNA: TGTGCCAGCAGACCCGGACAAATCTCTGGAAACACCATATATTTT.

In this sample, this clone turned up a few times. CDR3 protein: CASSLEGGSGNTIYF. The CDR3 DNA reads as TGCGCCAGCAGCTTGGAAGGGGGCTCTGGAAACACCATATATTTT. V usage is TRBV5-1 and J usage is TRBJ1-3, with a weak D call TRBD1 (6 bases). The V end lost 0 bases, the J end lost 0 bases, and 7 bases lay between the germline ends. Per germline, CDR1 SGHRS and CDR2 YFSETQ. The CDR3 extends over 15 amino acids. Variable domain in full (rest from reference TRBV5-1 and TRBJ1-3): KAGVTQTPRYLIKTRGQQVTLSCSPISGHRSVSWYQQTPGQGLQFLFEYFSETQRNKGNFPGRFSGRQFSNSRSEMNVSTLELGDSALYLCASSLEGGSGNTIYFGEGSWLTVV.

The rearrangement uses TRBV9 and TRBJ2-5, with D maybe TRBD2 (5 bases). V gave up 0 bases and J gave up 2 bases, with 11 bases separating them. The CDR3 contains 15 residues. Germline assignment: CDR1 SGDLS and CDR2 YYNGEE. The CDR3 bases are TGTGCCAGCAGCGTAGCGGGGTGGCGGCAAGAGACCCAGTACTTC. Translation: CASSVAGWRQETQYF.

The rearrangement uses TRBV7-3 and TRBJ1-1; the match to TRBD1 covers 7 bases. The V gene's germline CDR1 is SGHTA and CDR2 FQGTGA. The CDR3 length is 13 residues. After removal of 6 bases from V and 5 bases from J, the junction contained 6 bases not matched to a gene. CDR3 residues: CASSLTGATEAFF. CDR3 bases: TGTGCCAGCAGTCTTACAGGGGCGACTGAAGCTTTCTTT.

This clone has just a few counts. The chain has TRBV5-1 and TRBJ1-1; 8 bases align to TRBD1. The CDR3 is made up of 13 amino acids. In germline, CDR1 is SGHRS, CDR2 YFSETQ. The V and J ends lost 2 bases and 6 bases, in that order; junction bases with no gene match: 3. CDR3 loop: CASSLQGVAEAFF. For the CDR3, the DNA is TGCGCCAGCAGCTTACAGGGGGTTGCTGAAGCTTTCTTT.

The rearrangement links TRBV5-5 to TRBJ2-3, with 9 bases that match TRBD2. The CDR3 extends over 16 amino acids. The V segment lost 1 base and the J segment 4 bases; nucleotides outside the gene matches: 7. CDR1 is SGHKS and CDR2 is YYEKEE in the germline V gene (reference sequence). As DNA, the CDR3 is TGTGCCAGCAGCTTGACGCCGGGACTAGCTCCAGATACGCAGTATTTT. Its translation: CASSLTPGLAPDTQYF.

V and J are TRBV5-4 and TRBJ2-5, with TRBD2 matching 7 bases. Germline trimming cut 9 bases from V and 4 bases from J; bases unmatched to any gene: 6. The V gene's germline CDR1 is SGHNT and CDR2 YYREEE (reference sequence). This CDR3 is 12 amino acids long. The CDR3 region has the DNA TGTGCCACCGCCTCGGGGGGAGAGACCCAGTACTTC. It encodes CATASGGETQYF. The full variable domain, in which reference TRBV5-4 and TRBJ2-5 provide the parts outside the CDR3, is ETGVTQSPTHLIKTRGQQVTLRCSSQSGHNTVSWYQQALGQGPQFIFQYYREEENGRGNFPPRFSGLQFPNYSSELNVNALELDDSALYLCATASGGETQYFGPGTRLLVL.

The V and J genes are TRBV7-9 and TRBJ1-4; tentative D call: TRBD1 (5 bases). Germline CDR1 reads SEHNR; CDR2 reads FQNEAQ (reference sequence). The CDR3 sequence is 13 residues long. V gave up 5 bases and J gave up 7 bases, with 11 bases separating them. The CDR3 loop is CASSRQGSEKLFF. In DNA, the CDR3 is TGTGCCAGCAGCCGCCAGGGTTCTGAAAAACTGTTTTTT.

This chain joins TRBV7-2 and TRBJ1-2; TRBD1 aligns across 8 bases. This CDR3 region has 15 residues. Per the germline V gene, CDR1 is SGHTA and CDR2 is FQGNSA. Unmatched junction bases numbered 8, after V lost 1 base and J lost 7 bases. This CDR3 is CASSLGRDRGLGYTF. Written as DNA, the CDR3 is TGTGCCAGCAGCTTAGGAAGAGACAGGGGTCTTGGCTACACCTTC.

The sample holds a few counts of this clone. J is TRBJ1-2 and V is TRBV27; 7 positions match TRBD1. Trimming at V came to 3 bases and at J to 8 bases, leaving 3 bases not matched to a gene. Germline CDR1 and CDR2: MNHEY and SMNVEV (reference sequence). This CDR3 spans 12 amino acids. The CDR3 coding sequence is TGTGCCAGCAGTTTCACAGGGGCCGGCTACACCTTC. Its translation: CASSFTGAGYTF.

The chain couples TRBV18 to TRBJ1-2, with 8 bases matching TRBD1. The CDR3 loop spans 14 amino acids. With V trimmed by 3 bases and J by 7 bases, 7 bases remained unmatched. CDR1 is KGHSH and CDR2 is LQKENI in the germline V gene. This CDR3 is CASSPQGADGGYTF. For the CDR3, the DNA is TGTGCCAGCTCACCTCAGGGGGCTGATGGTGGCTACACCTTC. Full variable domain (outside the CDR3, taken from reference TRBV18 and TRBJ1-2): NAGVMQNPRHLVRRRGQEARLRCSPMKGHSHVYWYRQLPEEGLKFMVYLQKENIIDESGMPKERFSAEFPKEGPSILRIQQVVRGDSAAYFCASSPQGADGGYTFGSGTRLTVV.

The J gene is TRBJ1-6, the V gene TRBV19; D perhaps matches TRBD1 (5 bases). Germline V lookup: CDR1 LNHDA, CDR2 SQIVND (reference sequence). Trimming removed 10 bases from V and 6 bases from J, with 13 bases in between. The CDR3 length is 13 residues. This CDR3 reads CATSGVGNSPLHF. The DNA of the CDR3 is TGTGCCACATCGGGGGTAGGTAATTCACCCCTCCACTTT.

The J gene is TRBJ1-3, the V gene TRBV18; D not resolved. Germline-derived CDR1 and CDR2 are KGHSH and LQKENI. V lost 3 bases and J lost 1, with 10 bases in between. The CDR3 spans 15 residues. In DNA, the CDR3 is TGTGCCAGCTCACCGTCCCGGGAATCTGGAAACACCATATATTTT. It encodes CASSPSRESGNTIYF.

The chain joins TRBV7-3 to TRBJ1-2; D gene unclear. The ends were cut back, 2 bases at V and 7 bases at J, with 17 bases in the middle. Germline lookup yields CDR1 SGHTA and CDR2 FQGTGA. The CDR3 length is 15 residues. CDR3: CASSLSGNTRGGYTF. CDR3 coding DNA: TGTGCCAGCAGCTTATCTGGTAACACCAGAGGTGGCTACACCTTC.

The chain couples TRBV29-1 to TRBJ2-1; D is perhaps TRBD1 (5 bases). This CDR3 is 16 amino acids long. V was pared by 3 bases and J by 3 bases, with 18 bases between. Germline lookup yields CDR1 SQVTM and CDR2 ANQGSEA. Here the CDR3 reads CSVDSQGPRDYNEQFF. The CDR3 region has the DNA TGCAGCGTTGACTCCCAGGGCCCTAGAGACTACAATGAGCAGTTCTTC.

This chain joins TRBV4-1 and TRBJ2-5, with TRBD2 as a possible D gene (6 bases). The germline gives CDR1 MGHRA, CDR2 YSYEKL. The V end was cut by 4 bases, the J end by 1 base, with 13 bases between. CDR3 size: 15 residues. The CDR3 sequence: CASSPRDGGQETQYF. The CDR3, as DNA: TGCGCCAGCAGCCCAAGGGACGGGGGCCAAGAGACCCAGTACTTC.

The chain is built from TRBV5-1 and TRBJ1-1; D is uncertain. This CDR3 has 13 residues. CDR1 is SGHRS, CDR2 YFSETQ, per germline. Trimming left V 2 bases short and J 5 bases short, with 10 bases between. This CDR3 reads CASSFSPGTEAFF. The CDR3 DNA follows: TGCGCCAGCAGCTTCAGCCCGGGGACTGAAGCTTTCTTT.

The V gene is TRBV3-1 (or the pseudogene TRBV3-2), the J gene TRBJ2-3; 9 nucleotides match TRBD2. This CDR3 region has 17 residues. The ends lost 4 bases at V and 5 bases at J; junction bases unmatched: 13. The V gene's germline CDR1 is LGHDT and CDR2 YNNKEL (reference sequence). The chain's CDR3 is CASSRRQAGGGGDTQYF. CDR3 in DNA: TGTGCCAGCAGCCGACGACAAGCGGGGGGCGGAGGAGATACGCAGTATTTT.

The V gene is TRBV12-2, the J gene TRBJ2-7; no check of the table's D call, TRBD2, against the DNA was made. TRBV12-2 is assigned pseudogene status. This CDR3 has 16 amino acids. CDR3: CASRQSRAISFYEQYF. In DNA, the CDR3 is TGTGCAAGTCGCCAATCTAGAGCCATTTCATTCTACGAGCAGTACTTC.

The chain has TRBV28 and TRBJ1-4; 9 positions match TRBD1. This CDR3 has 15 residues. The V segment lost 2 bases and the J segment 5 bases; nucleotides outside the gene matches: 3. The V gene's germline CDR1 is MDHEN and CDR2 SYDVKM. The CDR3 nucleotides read TGTGCCAGCAGTTTACCTACAGGGGGCAATGAAAAACTGTTTTTT. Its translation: CASSLPTGGNEKLFF.

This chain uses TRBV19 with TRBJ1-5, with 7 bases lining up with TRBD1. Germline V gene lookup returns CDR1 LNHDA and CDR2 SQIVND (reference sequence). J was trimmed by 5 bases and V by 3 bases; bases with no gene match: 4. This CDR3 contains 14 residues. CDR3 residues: CASSIWQGDQPQHF. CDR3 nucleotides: TGTGCCAGTAGTATCTGGCAGGGGGATCAGCCCCAGCATTTT.

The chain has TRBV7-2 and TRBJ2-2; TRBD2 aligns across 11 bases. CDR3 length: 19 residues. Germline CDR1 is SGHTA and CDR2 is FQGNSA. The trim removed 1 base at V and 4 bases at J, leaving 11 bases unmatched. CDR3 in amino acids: CASSLGAVAGGHVTGELFF. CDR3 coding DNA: TGTGCCAGCAGCTTAGGGGCGGTAGCGGGGGGGCACGTCACCGGGGAGCTGTTTTTT.

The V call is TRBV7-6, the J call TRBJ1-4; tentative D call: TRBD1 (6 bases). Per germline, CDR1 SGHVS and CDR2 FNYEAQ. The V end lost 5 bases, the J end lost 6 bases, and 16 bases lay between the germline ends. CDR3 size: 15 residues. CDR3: CASSPYRAAYEKLFF. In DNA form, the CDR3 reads TGTGCCAGCAGCCCGTACAGGGCGGCCTATGAAAAACTGTTTTTT. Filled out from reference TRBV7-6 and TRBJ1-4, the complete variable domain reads GAGVSQSPRYKVTKRGQDVALRCDPISGHVSLYWYRQALGQGPEFLTYFNYEAQQDKSGLPNDRFSAERPEGSISTLTIQRTEQRDSAMYRCASSPYRAAYEKLFFGSGTQLSVL.

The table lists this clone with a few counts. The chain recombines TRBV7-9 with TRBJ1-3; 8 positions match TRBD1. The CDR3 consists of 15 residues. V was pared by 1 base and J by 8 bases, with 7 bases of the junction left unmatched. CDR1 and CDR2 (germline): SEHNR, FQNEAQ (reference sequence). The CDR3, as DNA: TGTGCCAGCAGCTTAGGTGGACAGGGACTGGACACCATATATTTT. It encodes CASSLGGQGLDTIYF.

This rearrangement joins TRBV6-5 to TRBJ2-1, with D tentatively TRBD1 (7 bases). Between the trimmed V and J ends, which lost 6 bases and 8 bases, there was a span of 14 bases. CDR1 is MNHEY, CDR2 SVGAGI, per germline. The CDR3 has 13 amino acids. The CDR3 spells CASSRGERDEQFF. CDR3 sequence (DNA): TGTGCCAGCAGCAGGGGGGAACGCGATGAGCAGTTCTTC.

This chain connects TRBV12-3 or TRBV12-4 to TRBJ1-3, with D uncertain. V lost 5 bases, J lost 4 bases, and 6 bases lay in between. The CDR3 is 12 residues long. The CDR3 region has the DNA TGTGCCAGCAGTAATCAGGGAAACACCATATATTTT. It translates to CASSNQGNTIYF.

CDR3 sequence (DNA): TGCGCCAGCAGCTTGCAGTCGTCCTACAATGAGCAGTTCTTC. Translation gives CASSLQSSYNEQFF. The V and J genes are TRBV5-1 and TRBJ2-1, with no clear D. Germline assignment: CDR1 SGHRS and CDR2 YFSETQ. CDR3 length: 14 residues. The ends were cut back, 1 base at V and 1 base at J, with 6 bases in the middle. The full variable domain, with the rest looked up from reference TRBV5-1 and TRBJ2-1, is KAGVTQTPRYLIKTRGQQVTLSCSPISGHRSVSWYQQTPGQGLQFLFEYFSETQRNKGNFPGRFSGRQFSNSRSEMNVSTLELGDSALYLCASSLQSSYNEQFFGPGTRLTVL.

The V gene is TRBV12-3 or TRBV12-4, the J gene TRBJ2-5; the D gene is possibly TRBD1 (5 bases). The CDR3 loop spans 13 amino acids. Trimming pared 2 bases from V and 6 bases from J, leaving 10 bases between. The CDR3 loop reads CASSLKGMQTQYF. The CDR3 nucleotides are TGTGCCAGCAGTTTAAAGGGGATGCAGACCCAGTACTTC.